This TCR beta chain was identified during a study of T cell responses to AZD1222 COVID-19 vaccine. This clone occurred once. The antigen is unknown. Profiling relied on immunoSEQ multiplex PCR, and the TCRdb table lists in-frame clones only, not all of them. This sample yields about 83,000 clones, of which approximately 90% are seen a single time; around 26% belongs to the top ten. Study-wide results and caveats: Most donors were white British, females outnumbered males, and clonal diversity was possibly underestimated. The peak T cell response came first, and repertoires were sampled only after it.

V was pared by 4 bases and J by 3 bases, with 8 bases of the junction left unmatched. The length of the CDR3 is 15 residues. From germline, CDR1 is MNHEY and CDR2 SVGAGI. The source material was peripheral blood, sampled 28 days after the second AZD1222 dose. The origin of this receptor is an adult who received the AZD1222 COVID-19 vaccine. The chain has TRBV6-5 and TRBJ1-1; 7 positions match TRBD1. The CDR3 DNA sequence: TGTGCCAGCAGTTGGGTCACAGGGACAGACACTGAAGCTTTCTTT. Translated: CASSWVTGTDTEAFF.